This record concerns one T cell receptor (beta chain) sequence. What it recognizes is unknown. These data originate in a study of cytomegalovirus exposure and HLA in healthy donors. Findings and limits, study-wide: Analyses of presence/absence relied on an assumption of roughly uniform sequencing depth across donors. It was confirmed in vitro that three of the CMV-associated chains were specific for CMV antigens.

The PCR ran on 60 Vbeta and 13 Jbeta primers. The data were produced by immunoSEQ multiplex PCR, yet TCRdb's version contains in-frame clones alone and is incomplete. This sample yields more than 85,000 clones, of which nearly 70% are seen a single time; about 5.7% belongs to the top ten. V was shortened by 5 bases and J by 3 bases, with 7 bases between the two germline ends. The germline V gene encodes CDR1 LNHDA and CDR2 SQIVND (reference sequence). The CDR3 has 12 residues. Specimen: PBMCs. The rearrangement joins TRBV19 to TRBJ1-1; the D gene is possibly TRBD1 (6 bases). The source of this sequence is a woman aged 70 to 79 in good health and CMV-seropositive. CDR3 amino acids: CASSYRDTEAFF. DNA for the CDR3: TGTGCCAGTAGTTACAGGGACACTGAAGCTTTCTTT.